This passage covers 3 T cell receptor beta chains from one sample sequenced in a study of blood T cell repertoires in COVID-19. The table came from immunoSEQ multiplex PCR; TCRdb's copy has only in-frame clones and leaves some out. The sample has 200,000 or so clones; roughly four fifths are singletons. Sequenced input: PBMCs or T cells enriched from blood (not recorded which). The receptors come from a man aged 40-49 years who had recovered from COVID-19.

V is TRBV7-8 and J is TRBJ1-3, with TRBD1 identical over 7 bases. The V and J ends lost 2 bases and 0 bases, in that order; junction bases with no gene match: 4. There are 16 residues in the CDR3. Germline V lookup: CDR1 SGHVS, CDR2 FQNEAQ. The CDR3 DNA follows: TGTGCCAGCAGCTTACAAGGACAGGACTCTGGAAACACCATATATTTT. Amino acid sequence: CASSLQGQDSGNTIYF.

With regard to this clone: This CDR3 is also generated by other DNA sequences in the sample. The chain employs TRBV29-1 and TRBJ1-1, with a possible D match to TRBD1 (5 bases). Germline V gene sequence: CDR1 SQVTM, CDR2 ANQGSEA. CDR3 length: 13 residues. V lost 4 bases and J 0 bases, leaving 9 bases between the germline ends. The CDR3 protein is CSVATGMNTEAFF. CDR3 bases: TGCAGCGTTGCCACAGGAATGAACACTGAAGCTTTCTTT.

The J gene is TRBJ1-2, the V gene TRBV6-5; D is uncertain. Trimming cost V 7 bases and J 4 bases, with 16 bases left between them. Germline CDR1 reads MNHEY; CDR2 reads SVGAGI. The CDR3 has 14 amino acids. In DNA, the CDR3 is TGTGCCAGCACCCAGGCCGGAGGAAGCTATGGCTACACCTTC. This gives the protein CASTQAGGSYGYTF.